This TCR beta chain originates from a study of CD8+ T cells in alopecia areata. For the study at large: Scoring of treated patients' severity used the percentage of affected scalp area.

Study results and caveats: Among patients, TCR sharing was less clear than in mice, a difference possibly due in part to HLA diversity in the patient population.

RNA, once extracted, was reverse transcribed into cDNA for use as the sequencing template. Measured with immunoSEQ multiplex PCR; TCRdb has only the in-frame clones, and not every one. The profile covers under 250,000 clones, with 66% appearing a single time and 0.95% to 1.5% taken by the ten largest. In this sample, this clone turned up a few times. What it binds is not known. This sample's treatment: oral pan-JAK inhibitor, 5-10 mg twice daily. Sequencing was performed on CD4+ T cells sorted from blood, taken at week 44, from a patient treated with tofacitinib. This receptor was identified in a human donor with alopecia areata.

CDR3 residues: CASSSGLAGGGLAYF. CDR3 coding DNA: TGCGCCAGCAGCTCGGGACTAGCGGGAGGCGGATTAGCGTATTTT. The chain joins TRBV5-1 to TRBJ2-3; 15 bases agree with TRBD2. Losses at the gene ends were 3 bases for V and 14 bases for J; bases not matched to a gene: 10. Germline V gene data show CDR1 as SGHRS and CDR2 as YFSETQ. The CDR3 consists of 15 residues.